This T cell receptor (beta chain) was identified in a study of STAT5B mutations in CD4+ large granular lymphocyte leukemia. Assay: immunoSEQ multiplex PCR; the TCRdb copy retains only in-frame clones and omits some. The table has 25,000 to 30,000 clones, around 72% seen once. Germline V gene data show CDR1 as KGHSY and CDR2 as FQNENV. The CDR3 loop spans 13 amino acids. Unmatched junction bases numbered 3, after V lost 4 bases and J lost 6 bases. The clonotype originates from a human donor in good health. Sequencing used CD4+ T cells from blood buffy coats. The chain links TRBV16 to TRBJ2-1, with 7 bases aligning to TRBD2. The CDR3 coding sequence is TGTGCCAGCAGCCGTGGACTAGTCAATGAGCAGTTCTTC. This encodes CASSRGLVNEQFF.